A single sample is the source of the 5 T cell receptor beta chains below, sequenced in a study of radiation and T cells in renal cell carcinoma. The time point here: blood 4 weeks post-SBRT, at nephrectomy. Sample treatment: 15 Gy SBRT to primary tumor, nephrectomy 4 weeks later. The repertoire was sequenced with immunoSEQ multiplex PCR; TCRdb's copy has only in-frame clones and lacks some. The repertoire holds tens of thousands of clones, with approximately 86% as singletons. The sequencing used blood, collected from a patient whose treatment included radiotherapy and nephrectomy. These receptors were obtained from a middle-aged man with renal cell carcinoma.

This sequence joins TRBV6-5 and TRBJ2-5; D gene uncertain. With 8 bases removed from V and 1 base from J, the gap between germline ends came to 11 bases. CDR3 length: 13 amino acids. In germline, CDR1 is MNHEY, CDR2 SVGAGI. The CDR3 nucleotides read TGTGCCAGCCAAAGAGCGATCCAAGAGACCCAGTACTTC. Its translation: CASQRAIQETQYF.

J is TRBJ2-7 and V is TRBV27; no clear D. Trimming took off 4 bases at V and 4 bases at J, with 8 bases between the two ends. Germline CDR1 MNHEY, CDR2 SMNVEV (reference sequence). This CDR3 is built from 12 residues. The DNA of the CDR3 is TGTGCCAGCAGTTCGCGTCAGTACGAGCAGTACTTC. This encodes CASSSRQYEQYF.

This chain joins TRBV7-9 and TRBJ2-1; D may match TRBD1 or TRBD2 (6 bases each). CDR3 length equals 15 residues. V shed 3 bases and J shed 7 bases, with 16 bases lying between them. CDR1 is SEHNR, CDR2 FQNEAQ, per germline (reference sequence). The DNA of the CDR3 is TGTGCCAGCAGCTTTCGGGGGCTTGATTCGAATGAGCAGTTCTTC. Encoded protein: CASSFRGLDSNEQFF.

This chain joins TRBV30 and TRBJ2-1, with D possibly TRBD2 on 5 matching bases. Trimming cost V 3 bases and J 7 bases, with 16 bases left between them. The CDR3 contains 14 residues. Germline V gene sequence: CDR1 GTSNPN, CDR2 SVGIG (reference sequence). The chain's CDR3 is CAWSSGRGRNEQFF. The CDR3 nucleotides read TGTGCCTGGAGCAGTGGCCGGGGTCGGAATGAGCAGTTCTTC.

V usage is TRBV19 and J usage is TRBJ2-5, with 7 bases identical to TRBD2. The germline V gene has CDR1 LNHDA and CDR2 SQIVND (reference sequence). The CDR3 length is 11 residues. Trimming cost V 8 bases and J 5 bases; bases outside gene matches: 2. The DNA for the CDR3 is TGTGCCAGTCGGGGAGGGGAGACCCAGTACTTC. Amino acid sequence: CASRGGETQYF. The variable domain in full, completed from reference TRBV19 and TRBJ2-5, reads DGGITQSPKYLFRKEGQNVTLSCEQNLNHDAMYWYRQDPGQGLRLIYYSQIVNDFQKGDIAEGYSVSREKKESFPLTVTSAQKNPTAFYLCASRGGETQYFGPGTRLLVL.